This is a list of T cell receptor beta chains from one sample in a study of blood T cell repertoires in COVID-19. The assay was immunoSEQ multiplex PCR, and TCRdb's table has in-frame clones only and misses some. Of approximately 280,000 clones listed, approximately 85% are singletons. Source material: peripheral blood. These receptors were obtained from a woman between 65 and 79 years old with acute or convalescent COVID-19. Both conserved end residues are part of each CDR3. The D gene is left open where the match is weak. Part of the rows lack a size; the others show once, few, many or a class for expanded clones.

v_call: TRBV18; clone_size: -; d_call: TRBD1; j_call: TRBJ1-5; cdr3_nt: TGTGCCAGCTCACCACCCGGGACAGGGAGCCATCAGCCCCAGCATTTT; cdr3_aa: CASSPPGTGSHQPQHF
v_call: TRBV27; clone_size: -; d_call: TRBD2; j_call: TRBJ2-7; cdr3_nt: TGTGCCAGCAGTTTATCTACTAGCGGGGGGTACGAGCAGTACTTC; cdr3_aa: CASSLSTSGGYEQYF
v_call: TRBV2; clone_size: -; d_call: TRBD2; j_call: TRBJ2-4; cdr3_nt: TGTGCCAGCAGTGAGACTAGCGGGGTAAACATTCAGTACTTC; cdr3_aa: CASSETSGVNIQYF
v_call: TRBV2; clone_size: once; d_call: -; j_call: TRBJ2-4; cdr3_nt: TGTGCCAGCAGTACTACCTCCAGTGTCAGCTACTTC; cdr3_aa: CASSTTSSVSYF
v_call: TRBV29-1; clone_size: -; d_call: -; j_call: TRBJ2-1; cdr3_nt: TGCAGCGTTGAGCGTGGAGACAATGAGCAGTTCTTC; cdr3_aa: CSVERGDNEQFF
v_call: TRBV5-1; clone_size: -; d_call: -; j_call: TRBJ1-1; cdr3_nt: TGCGCCAGCAGCAAAAACAGGGCCTGGGGCACTGAAGCTTTCTTT; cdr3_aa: CASSKNRAWGTEAFF
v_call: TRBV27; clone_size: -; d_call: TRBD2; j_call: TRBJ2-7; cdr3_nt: TGTGCCAGCAGTTTAAAGGGGACTAGCCCCTACGAGCAGTACTTC; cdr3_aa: CASSLKGTSPYEQYF
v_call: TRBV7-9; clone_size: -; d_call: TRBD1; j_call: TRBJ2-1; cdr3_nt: TGTGCCAGCAGCCATTGGACAGGGGTCTACAATGAGCAGTTCTTC; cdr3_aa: CASSHWTGVYNEQFF
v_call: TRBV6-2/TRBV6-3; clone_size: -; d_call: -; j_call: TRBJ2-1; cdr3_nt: TGTGCCAGCAGCAATTACGGGGCCTACAATGAGCAGTTCTTC; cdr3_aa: CASSNYGAYNEQFF
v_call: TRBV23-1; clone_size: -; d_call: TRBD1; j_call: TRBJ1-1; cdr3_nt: TGCGCCAGCAGTCAAACAAGCGGGACAGGGAAACCCACTGAAGCTTTCTTT; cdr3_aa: CASSQTSGTGKPTEAFF
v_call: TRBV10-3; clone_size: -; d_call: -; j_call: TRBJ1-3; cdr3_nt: TGTGCCACAGGGGAAGGGCCTGGAAACACCATATATTTT; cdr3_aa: CATGEGPGNTIYF
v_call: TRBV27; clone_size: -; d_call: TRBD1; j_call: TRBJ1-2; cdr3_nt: TGTGCCAGCAGTCCCCGCCCAGGGGGTGGCTACACCTTC; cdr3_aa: CASSPRPGGGYTF
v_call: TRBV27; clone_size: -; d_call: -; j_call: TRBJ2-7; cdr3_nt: TGTGCCAGCAGTTCCCCTACCTTCGGGGGCGAGCAGTACTTC; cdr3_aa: CASSSPTFGGEQYF
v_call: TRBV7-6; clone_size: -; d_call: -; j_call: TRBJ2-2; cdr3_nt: TGTGCCAGCAGCTTAGCTTCGCAGGAGAACACCGGGGAGCTGTTTTTT; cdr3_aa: CASSLASQENTGELFF
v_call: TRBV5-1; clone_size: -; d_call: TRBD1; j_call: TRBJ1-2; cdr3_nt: TGCGCCAGCAGCACCACAGGGGGAAGGGGATATGGCTACACCTTC; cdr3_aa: CASSTTGGRGYGYTF
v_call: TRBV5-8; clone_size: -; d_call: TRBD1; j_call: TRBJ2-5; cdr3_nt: TGTGCCAGCAGTTTAACCGGGACAGGGGGCCAAGAGACCCAGTACTTC; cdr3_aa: CASSLTGTGGQETQYF
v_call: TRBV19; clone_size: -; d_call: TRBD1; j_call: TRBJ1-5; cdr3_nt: TGTGCCAGTAGTATCCGGGCCACAGGGGGCCCGGGACGCAATCAGCCCCAGCATTTT; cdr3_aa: CASSIRATGGPGRNQPQHF
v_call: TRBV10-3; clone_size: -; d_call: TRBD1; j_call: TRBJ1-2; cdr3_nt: TGTGCCATCAGCCCGGGACAGGTGAATGATGGCTACACCTTC; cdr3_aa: CAISPGQVNDGYTF
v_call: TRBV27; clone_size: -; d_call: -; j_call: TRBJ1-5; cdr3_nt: TGTGCCAGCAGCTCAACCCCCGGAGGGGTGGGAACGCAGCCCCAGCATTTT; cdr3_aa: CASSSTPGGVGTQPQHF
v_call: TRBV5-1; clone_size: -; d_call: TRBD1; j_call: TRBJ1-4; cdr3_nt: TGCGCCAGCAGCGGGTCAGGGGGCCTAGAAAAACTGTTTTTT; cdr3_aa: CASSGSGGLEKLFF
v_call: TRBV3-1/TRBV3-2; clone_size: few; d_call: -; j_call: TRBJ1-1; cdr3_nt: TGTGCCAGCAGCCCGGCGGGGCTGGGGGCTTTCTTT; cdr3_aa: CASSPAGLGAFF
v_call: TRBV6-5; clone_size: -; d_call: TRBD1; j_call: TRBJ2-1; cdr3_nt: TGTGCCAGCAGAAAGACAGGGGTAGGGGAGCAGTTCTTC; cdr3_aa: CASRKTGVGEQFF
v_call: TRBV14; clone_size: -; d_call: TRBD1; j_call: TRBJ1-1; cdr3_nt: TGTGCCAGCAGCTATACAGGGGGCAGGTCGAGCACTGAAGCTTTCTTT; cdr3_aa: CASSYTGGRSSTEAFF
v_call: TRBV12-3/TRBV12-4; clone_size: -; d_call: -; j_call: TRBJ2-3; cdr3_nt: TGTGCCAGCGAGGCAGGCACAGATACGCAGTATTTT; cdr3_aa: CASEAGTDTQYF
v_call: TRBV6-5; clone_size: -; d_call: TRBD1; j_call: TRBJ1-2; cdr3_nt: TGTGCCACCCCGAGGAGACAGGGCGGTAACTATGGCTACACCTTC; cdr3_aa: CATPRRQGGNYGYTF
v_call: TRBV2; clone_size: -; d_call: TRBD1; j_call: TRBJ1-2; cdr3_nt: TGTGCCAGCACGGTTCACAGGGGAGAATATGGCTACACCTTC; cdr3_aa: CASTVHRGEYGYTF
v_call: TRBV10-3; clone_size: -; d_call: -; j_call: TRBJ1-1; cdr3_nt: TGTGCCATCAGTGAGTTGGAGGGAGGAAACACTGAAGCTTTCTTT; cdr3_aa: CAISELEGGNTEAFF
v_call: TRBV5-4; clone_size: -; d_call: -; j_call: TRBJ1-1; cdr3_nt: TGTGCCAGCAGCCCGGCCCTAGGTACAGGGAACACTGAAGCTTTCTTT; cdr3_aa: CASSPALGTGNTEAFF
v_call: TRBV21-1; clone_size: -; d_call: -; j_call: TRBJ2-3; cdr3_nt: TGTGCCAGCAGCAAAGTGTGGGGGCCCACAGATACGCAGTATTTT; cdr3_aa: CASSKVWGPTDTQYF
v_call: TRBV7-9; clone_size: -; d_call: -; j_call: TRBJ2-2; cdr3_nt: TGTGCCAGCAGCGTCGCGGGGAACCGGGAGCTGTTTTTT; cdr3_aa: CASSVAGNRELFF
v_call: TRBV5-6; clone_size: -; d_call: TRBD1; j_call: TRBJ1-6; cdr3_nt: TGTGCCAGCAGCTTAAGGACAGGGCATAATTCACCCCTCCACTTT; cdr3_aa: CASSLRTGHNSPLHF